This entry describes one T cell receptor (beta chain). Antigen specificity is unknown. Germline V gene lookup returns CDR1 LGHNT and CDR2 FRNRAP. Trimming took 0 bases from V and 8 from J, leaving 10 bases between them. The CDR3 covers 13 residues. The data were taken from a study of cytotoxic CD8 clonotypes in ibrutinib-treated CLL. Study context: Partial response was seen in about 24 patients and complete response in 2; after median roughly six years, approximately 15 stayed remitted, about 12 progressed.

Broader study findings: Elevated clonality accompanied ibrutinib response, with a return toward baseline values at progression.

The targeted sequencing depth was 1 in 200,000 to 1 in 1 million T cells. TCRdb's table, derived via immunoSEQ multiplex PCR, lists solely in-frame clones and lacks some. The sample lists around 310,000 clones; roughly 79% were seen once. The rearrangement uses TRBV12-5 and TRBJ1-2; no definite D call. This sequence originates from a human donor with chronic lymphocytic leukemia. The specimen comprised PBMCs, sampled before ibrutinib treatment. CDR3 protein: CASGLVSVAGYTF. The CDR3 DNA sequence: TGTGCTAGTGGTTTGGTTAGCGTTGCGGGCTACACCTTC. The full variable domain, with the rest looked up from reference TRBV12-5 and TRBJ1-2, is DARVTQTPRHKVTEMGQEVTMRCQPILGHNTVFWYRQTMMQGLELLAYFRNRAPLDDSGMPKDRFSAEMPDATLATLKIQPSEPRDSAVYFCASGLVSVAGYTFGSGTRLTVV.